The 7 T cell receptor beta chains below were found in one sample sequenced in a study of cytomegalovirus exposure and HLA in healthy donors. The PCR used 60 Vbeta and 13 Jbeta primers. TCRdb's table, derived via immunoSEQ multiplex PCR, lists solely in-frame clones and lacks some. Altogether 160,000 or so clones are present, roughly 80% being singletons, with the ten largest covering about 13%. The sequenced material came from PBMCs. These receptors were obtained from a woman aged 45-60 years in good health and CMV-seronegative.

The rearrangement links TRBV5-1 to TRBJ2-5, with D possibly TRBD1 on 5 matching bases. The DNA matches TRBJ2-7 better at its end, which makes the J call doubtful. The CDR3 covers 15 residues. CDR1 and CDR2 (germline): SGHRS, YFSETQ. As DNA, the CDR3 is TGCGCCAGCAGCTTGGCTGCAGGGTTGAGGTACGAGCAGTACTTC. Translation: CASSLAAGLRYEQYF.

The V and J genes are TRBV7-2 and TRBJ2-7; the match to TRBD2 covers 9 bases. V gave up 4 bases and J gave up 3 bases; unmatched junction bases: 7. The CDR3 totals 15 residues. Germline V lookup: CDR1 SGHTA, CDR2 FQGNSA. This CDR3 reads CASSSTRLADYEQYF. DNA of the CDR3: TGTGCCAGCAGCTCCACCAGACTAGCGGACTACGAGCAGTACTTC.

This chain links TRBV5-5 with TRBJ1-1; no clear D gene. The CDR3 is 15 amino acids. The germline gives CDR1 SGHKS, CDR2 YYEKEE (reference sequence). V gave up 1 base and J gave up 3 bases, with 13 bases separating them. The CDR3 DNA follows: TGTGCCAGCAGCTTGTACCCTGCGCGATACACTGAAGCTTTCTTT. This translates into CASSLYPARYTEAFF.

The chain recombines TRBV10-3 with TRBJ2-1; 7 bases fit TRBD2. Germline CDR1 and CDR2: ENHRY and SYGVKD. V lost 8 bases to trimming and J lost 10 bases; unmatched junction nucleotides: 5. The CDR3 length is 11 residues. CDR3 sequence (DNA): TGTGCCATCCGCCGGGAGGAGGAGCAGTTCTTC. It is translated as CAIRREEEQFF.

The chain carries TRBV11-2 and TRBJ1-2; TRBD1 might be the D (5 bases). The CDR3 is made up of 13 amino acids. V was pared by 4 bases and J by 8 bases, with 14 bases between. Germline V gives CDR1 SGHAT, CDR2 FQNNGV. CDR3 DNA: TGTGCCAGCAGCTCGGACATAGGTTGGGGCTACACCTTC. Amino acids: CASSSDIGWGYTF.

A few counts support this clone. This chain joins TRBV28 and TRBJ2-7; D might be TRBD2 (7 bases). With 9 bases removed from V and 4 bases from J, the gap between germline ends came to 19 bases. CDR3 length: 14 residues. Germline assignment: CDR1 MDHEN and CDR2 SYDVKM. Here the CDR3 DNA reads TGTGCCAGTGGAAAGGGGGGAGGGCGGTACGAGCAGTACTTC. The encoded protein is CASGKGGGRYEQYF.

This sequence joins TRBV7-6 and TRBJ2-3; D gene unclear. The CDR3 totals 12 residues. V was clipped by 4 bases and J by 2 bases, with 4 bases between them. CDR1 SGHVS and CDR2 FNYEAQ come from the germline V gene. CDR3 residues: CASSSNTDTQYF. The DNA of the CDR3 is TGTGCCAGCAGCTCCAACACAGATACGCAGTATTTT.